Following are 22 T cell receptor beta chains from one sample sequenced in a study of cytomegalovirus exposure and HLA in healthy donors. Vbeta (60) and Jbeta (13) primers were used in the PCR. The table came from immunoSEQ multiplex PCR; TCRdb's copy has only in-frame clones and leaves some out. The repertoire consists of some 170,000 clones, with 70% to 80% occurring once and the leading ten covering approximately 3.7%. Sequenced material: PBMCs. These receptors were taken from an older woman in good health and CMV-seropositive.

This chain's CDR3 is CASNGDYSTDTQYF. In DNA form, the CDR3 reads TGTGCCAGCAATGGGGACTATAGCACAGATACGCAGTATTTT. J is TRBJ2-3 and V is TRBV28, with 7 positions matching TRBD2. The J segment lost 0 bases and the V segment lost 7 bases, leaving 4 bases of the junction unmatched. CDR1 and CDR2 from the germline V gene are MDHEN and SYDVKM. The CDR3 extends over 14 amino acids.

The J gene is TRBJ1-5, the V gene TRBV7-9; no clear D. Trimming took 1 base from V and 13 from J, leaving 14 bases between them. The CDR3 extends over 13 amino acids. Germline CDR1 reads SEHNR; CDR2 reads FQNEAQ (reference sequence). The CDR3 sequence: CASSLGFVGRQHF. The CDR3 region has the DNA TGTGCCAGCAGCTTAGGGTTTGTCGGTCGGCAGCATTTT.

J is TRBJ2-3 and V is TRBV11-1; no firm D call. Germline-derived CDR1 and CDR2 are SGHAT and FQDESV (reference sequence). CDR3 length: 15 amino acids. Trimming removed 9 bases from V and 1 base from J, with 17 bases in between. The CDR3 loop reads CASARRGGRTDTQYF. CDR3 DNA: TGTGCCAGTGCCCGCCGTGGCGGCCGCACAGATACGCAGTATTTT.

The rearrangement joins TRBV13 to TRBJ2-1, with D perhaps matching TRBD2 (6 bases). The CDR3 consists of 18 residues. Trimming left V 5 bases short and J 4 bases short, with 24 bases between. Per the germline V gene, CDR1 is PRHDT and CDR2 is FYEKMQ (reference sequence). CDR3 in DNA: TGTGCCAGCAGCCGGAGGGCCGTTATTGGCAGGGATTACAATGAGCAGTTCTTC. It translates to CASSRRAVIGRDYNEQFF.

This clone was detected only a few times. V is TRBV5-1 and J is TRBJ2-2; 10 bases map to TRBD2. Germline V lookup: CDR1 SGHRS, CDR2 YFSETQ. CDR3 length equals 16 residues. V was pared by 1 base and J by 4 bases, with 4 bases of the junction left unmatched. CDR3 sequence reads: CASSLSSSGGTGELFF. DNA for the CDR3: TGCGCCAGCAGCTTGTCCTCTAGCGGGGGCACCGGGGAGCTGTTTTTT. The full variable domain, in which reference TRBV5-1 and TRBJ2-2 provide the parts outside the CDR3, is KAGVTQTPRYLIKTRGQQVTLSCSPISGHRSVSWYQQTPGQGLQFLFEYFSETQRNKGNFPGRFSGRQFSNSRSEMNVSTLELGDSALYLCASSLSSSGGTGELFFGEGSRLTVL.

The chain combines TRBV6-5 with TRBJ2-7; maybe TRBD1 (5 bases). Germline CDR1 and CDR2: MNHEY and SVGAGI. The length of the CDR3 is 15 residues. V was clipped by 6 bases and J by 0 bases, with 15 bases between them. CDR3 sequence (DNA): TGTGCCAGCAGCCCAAAGGGGTACCCCTCCTACGAGCAGTACTTC. It translates to CASSPKGYPSYEQYF.

Remarks on this clone: The same CDR3 can be traced to other DNA sequences in this sample. The gene calls are TRBV7-9 and TRBJ1-6; 7 bases match TRBD1. Germline trimming cut 2 bases from V and 9 bases from J; bases unmatched to any gene: 4. The CDR3 runs to 14 residues. CDR1 and CDR2 (germline): SEHNR, FQNEAQ (reference sequence). CDR3 sequence reads: CASSLRTGVSPLHF. The CDR3 coding sequence is TGTGCCAGCAGCTTACGGACAGGAGTTTCACCCCTCCACTTT.

The CDR3, as DNA: TGTGCCAGCAGCCCCGGAACAGGGGGGGGAAACACCATATATTTT. This sequence encodes CASSPGTGGGNTIYF. The V gene is TRBV2, the J gene TRBJ1-3, with 8 bases aligning to TRBD1. This CDR3 has 15 amino acids. CDR1 SNHLY and CDR2 FYNNEI come from the germline V gene. Losses at the gene ends were 6 bases for V and 4 bases for J; bases not matched to a gene: 8.

The chain links TRBV7-2 to TRBJ2-7; no clear D. Trimming removed 6 bases from V and 2 bases from J, with 5 bases in between. CDR1 SGHTA and CDR2 FQGNSA come from the germline V gene. The CDR3 covers 11 residues. CDR3 bases: TGTGCCAGCAGTCAGGCCTACGAGCAGTACTTC. Amino acid sequence: CASSQAYEQYF. The entire variable domain, with the rest obtained from reference TRBV7-2 and TRBJ2-7, is as follows: GAGVSQSPSNKVTEKGKDVELRCDPISGHTALYWYRQSLGQGLEFLIYFQGNSAPDKSGLPSDRFSAERTGGSVSTLTIQRTQQEDSAVYLCASSQAYEQYFGPGTRLTVT.

The chain is built from TRBV15 and TRBJ1-2; TRBD1 might be the D (6 bases). CDR1 is LNHNV, CDR2 YYDKDF, per germline (reference sequence). The V gene lost 1 base and the J gene lost 7 bases, with 10 bases spanning the gap. CDR3 length: 13 residues. The CDR3 loop is CATSRVGAFGYTF. As DNA, the CDR3 is TGTGCCACCAGCAGAGTGGGGGCGTTTGGCTACACCTTC.

V gene TRBV19 combines with J gene TRBJ2-2, with 9 bases identical to TRBD2. There are 18 residues in the CDR3. J lost 3 bases, V lost 9 bases, and 17 bases had no gene match. CDR1 and CDR2 from the germline V gene are LNHDA and SQIVND (reference sequence). The CDR3 DNA reads as TGTGCCAGCATGAACCTAGTGGCGGGGGGGCCCCACACCGGGGAGCTGTTTTTT. It is translated as CASMNLVAGGPHTGELFF.

This chain connects TRBV6-6 to TRBJ1-1; no definite D call. V was pared by 6 bases and J by 7 bases, with 18 bases between. The CDR3 contains 14 residues. Germline V gene data show CDR1 as MNHNY and CDR2 as SVGAGI (reference sequence). CDR3 bases: TGTGCCAGCAGCACCGTCAACCGGGTGGATGAAGCTTTCTTT. Protein sequence: CASSTVNRVDEAFF.

This clone has just a few counts. The chain joins TRBV5-1 to TRBJ2-1, with TRBD1 as a possible D gene (5 bases). V was pared by 0 bases and J by 0 bases, with 7 bases between. CDR1 is SGHRS and CDR2 is YFSETQ in the germline V gene. The CDR3 spans 15 residues. The CDR3 DNA reads as TGCGCCAGCAGCTTGGCAGACAGCTCCTACAATGAGCAGTTCTTC. Translated, it gives CASSLADSSYNEQFF. Combining the CDR3 with reference TRBV5-1 and TRBJ2-1 gives the whole variable domain KAGVTQTPRYLIKTRGQQVTLSCSPISGHRSVSWYQQTPGQGLQFLFEYFSETQRNKGNFPGRFSGRQFSNSRSEMNVSTLELGDSALYLCASSLADSSYNEQFFGPGTRLTVL.

The chain employs TRBV29-1 and TRBJ1-2, with 9 bases that match TRBD1. Trimming at V came to 7 bases and at J to 8 bases, leaving 8 bases not matched to a gene. Germline CDR1 reads SQVTM; CDR2 reads ANQGSEA. This CDR3 contains 12 residues. The CDR3: CSAEDRGNGYTF. The CDR3, as DNA: TGCAGCGCCGAGGACAGGGGAAACGGCTACACCTTC. Together with reference TRBV29-1 and TRBJ1-2, the CDR3 gives the full variable domain: SAVISQKPSRDICQRGTSLTIQCQVDSQVTMMFWYRQQPGQSLTLIATANQGSEATYESGFVIDKFPISRPNLTFSTLTVSNMSPEDSSIYLCSAEDRGNGYTFGSGTRLTVV.

The gene calls are TRBV7-7 and TRBJ1-2; 7 positions match TRBD1. Per the germline V gene, CDR1 is SSHAT and CDR2 is FNYEAQ (reference sequence). V trimming: 5 bases; J trimming: 4 bases; junction bases outside the gene matches: 16. This CDR3 contains 17 residues. The CDR3 DNA reads TGTGCCAGCAGCCTACAGAAAGAGCAGGGGGATGGCTATGGCTACACCTTC. Its protein product is CASSLQKEQGDGYGYTF.

The V call is TRBV19, the J call TRBJ2-3; the match to TRBD1 covers 8 bases. The germline V gene encodes CDR1 LNHDA and CDR2 SQIVND (reference sequence). The CDR3 spans 13 residues. V trimming: 4 bases; J trimming: 6 bases; junction bases outside the gene matches: 3. The DNA for the CDR3 is TGTGCCAGTAGTACTCAGGGGGCGGATACGCAGTATTTT. It translates to CASSTQGADTQYF.

This chain links TRBV11-2 with TRBJ2-7; 9 bases match TRBD1. The V segment lost 5 bases and the J segment 1 base; nucleotides outside the gene matches: 18. The CDR3 has 19 residues. Germline CDR1 reads SGHAT; CDR2 reads FQNNGV. The CDR3 spells CASSLGSGTGTFFSYEQYF. CDR3 sequence (DNA): TGTGCCAGCAGCCTAGGGTCCGGGACAGGGACCTTTTTTTCCTACGAGCAGTACTTC.

This clone was seen just once. The genes are TRBV9 and TRBJ1-5; the D is unclear. Per germline, CDR1 SGDLS and CDR2 YYNGEE. The V and J ends lost 0 bases and 5 bases respectively, with 6 bases between them. There are 13 residues in the CDR3. CDR3 bases: TGTGCCAGCAGCGTAGGTCGGGATCAGCCCCAGCATTTT. It specifies CASSVGRDQPQHF.

This chain joins TRBV5-1 and TRBJ2-7; maybe TRBD2 (7 bases). The V gene's germline CDR1 is SGHRS and CDR2 YFSETQ. This CDR3 spans 15 amino acids. V was cut by 0 bases and J by 5 bases, with 15 bases left in between. In DNA, the CDR3 is TGCGCCAGCAGCTTGGGGGGGGGACAACACAACGAGCAGTACTTC. It encodes CASSLGGGQHNEQYF.

The gene calls are TRBV9 and TRBJ2-1; D is unresolved. From germline, CDR1 is SGDLS and CDR2 YYNGEE. This CDR3 is built from 12 residues. Deletions cut 5 bases from V and 7 bases from J, with 10 bases between. CDR3 sequence reads: CASRNGWNEQFF. CDR3 DNA sequence: TGTGCCAGCAGGAACGGGTGGAATGAGCAGTTCTTC. The full variable domain, in which reference TRBV9 and TRBJ2-1 provide the parts outside the CDR3, is DSGVTQTPKHLITATGQRVTLRCSPRSGDLSVYWYQQSLDQGLQFLIQYYNGEERAKGNILERFSAQQFPDLHSELNLSSLELGDSALYFCASRNGWNEQFFGPGTRLTVL.

The chain is built from TRBV28 and TRBJ2-7, with D possibly TRBD2 on 7 matching bases. The CDR3 extends over 14 amino acids. Per the germline V gene, CDR1 is MDHEN and CDR2 is SYDVKM. V was cut by 7 bases and J by 6 bases, with 19 bases left in between. The CDR3 coding sequence is TGTGCCAGCATCCTCCGAACGGGGGGCTCCGAGCAGTACTTC. This sequence encodes CASILRTGGSEQYF.

The chain combines TRBV7-2 with TRBJ2-3; 9 bases line up with TRBD2. The CDR3 runs to 15 residues. CDR1 SGHTA and CDR2 FQGNSA come from the germline V gene. J gave up 6 bases and V 5 bases, and 9 bases lay outside the gene matches. The CDR3 coding sequence is TGTGCCAGCAGCGTAGGCGGGGGGGCTTGGGATACGCAGTATTTT. The encoded protein is CASSVGGGAWDTQYF.